Detailed here is one TCR beta chain. The CDR3 runs to 15 residues. V was pared by 2 bases and J by 7 bases, with 18 bases between. CDR1 and CDR2 (germline): SNHLY, FYNNEI. TCRdb passed the RT-PCR reads through MiXCR, listing each CDR3 protein once. The sample lists more than 500,000 distinct CDR3 sequences; about 11% were seen once. These data originate in a study of response to subunit inactivated influenza vaccine. Another study also made use of these data, one on T cells expressing NK-cell markers. That source adds: Libraries used 5'RACE template switching adding universal primer site and UMIs. From sorted CD3+CD56+NKG2C+, CD3+CD56+NKG2C- and CD3+CD56-NKG2C+ T cells came the TCR beta repertoires. The sequencing cohort of eight donors included seven HCMV-seropositive individuals and one seronegative individual. Within several experiments, an anti-gamma-delta TCR antibody kept the sorting limited to alpha-beta TCR T cells. Of the CD8+ T cells in more than five donors, roughly 1.0-7.0% belonged to dominant NKG2C+ clonotypes.

The chain carries TRBV2 and TRBJ2-7; no firm D call. This clonotype was obtained from a middle-aged man who received an inactivated influenza vaccine. The sample here was PBMCs from blood, taken on the day of vaccination. CDR3: CASSESPRHRVEQYF. The CDR3 DNA reads as TGTGCCAGCAGTGAATCCCCGAGACACCGAGTAGAGCAGTACTTC. Supplemented by reference TRBV2 and TRBJ2-7, the full variable domain reads EPEVTQTPSHQVTQMGQEVILRCVPISNHLYFYWYRQILGQKVEFLVSFYNNEISEKSEIFDDQFSVERPDGSNFTLKIRSTKLEDSAMYFCASSESPRHRVEQYFGPGTRLTVT.